Below, 12 T cell receptor beta chains from the same sample are listed, as sequenced in a study of cytomegalovirus exposure and HLA in healthy donors. Use of 60 Vbeta and 13 Jbeta primers characterized the PCR. The assay was immunoSEQ multiplex PCR, and TCRdb's table has in-frame clones only and misses some. The sample holds approximately 130,000 clones, roughly 70% seen once. Sequencing was done on a sample of PBMCs. The receptors were gathered from a man in his thirties or forties in good health and CMV-seronegative.

The chain recombines TRBV28 with TRBJ2-2, with D perhaps TRBD2 (6 bases). This CDR3 has 15 residues. The germline CDR1 and CDR2 sequences are MDHEN and SYDVKM. V was clipped by 4 bases and J by 0 bases, with 9 bases between them. The CDR3 DNA reads as TGTGCCAGCAGTTCGGGACTTGCGAACACCGGGGAGCTGTTTTTT. It encodes CASSSGLANTGELFF.

This chain joins TRBV5-4 and TRBJ2-3; 8 bases map to TRBD2. The CDR3 extends over 17 amino acids. Trimming cost V 3 bases and J 0 bases; bases outside gene matches: 9. The germline gives CDR1 SGHNT, CDR2 YYREEE (reference sequence). CDR3 amino acids: CASSSAFGGASTDTQYF. In nucleotides, the CDR3 is TGTGCCAGCAGCTCGGCCTTCGGGGGGGCAAGCACAGATACGCAGTATTTT.

The chain has TRBV7-9 and TRBJ1-2; D might be TRBD1 (6 bases). This CDR3 has 16 amino acids. Germline V gene lookup returns CDR1 SEHNR and CDR2 FQNEAQ (reference sequence). Trimming shortened V by 5 bases and J by 2 bases, and 18 bases separated the two germline ends. The CDR3 DNA reads TGTGCCAGCAGCGTGCTCGGGGGGCTACTAAACTATGGCTACACCTTC. Its protein is CASSVLGGLLNYGYTF.

The chain employs TRBV7-3 and TRBJ1-1; no clear D gene. CDR1 and CDR2 from the germline V gene are SGHTA and FQGTGA. The ends were cut back, 0 bases at V and 4 bases at J, with 6 bases in the middle. This CDR3 region has 13 residues. CDR3 nucleotides: TGTGCCAGCAGCTTAACCGGCGGCACTGAAGCTTTCTTT. Translating gives CASSLTGGTEAFF.

The rearrangement links TRBV29-1 to TRBJ2-2, with D possibly TRBD1 on 5 matching bases. The CDR3 consists of 13 residues. Germline V CDR1 and CDR2: SQVTM, ANQGSEA. V was shortened by 3 bases and J by 5 bases, with 10 bases between the two germline ends. For the CDR3, the DNA is TGCAGCGTTGACCAGGGCGGAACCGGGGAGCTGTTTTTT. Protein sequence: CSVDQGGTGELFF.

The gene calls are TRBV7-9 and TRBJ1-1; TRBD1 is a possible D gene (5 bases). This CDR3 contains 11 residues. V lost 6 bases and J 5 bases, leaving 7 bases between the germline ends. The germline V gene encodes CDR1 SEHNR and CDR2 FQNEAQ (reference sequence). CDR3 sequence (DNA): TGTGCCAGCAGGGAGGGGACTGAAGCTTTCTTT. The encoded protein is CASREGTEAFF.

The gene calls are TRBV5-4 and TRBJ2-7; D perhaps matches TRBD2 (6 bases). The length of the CDR3 is 13 residues. V dropped 0 bases and J dropped 6 bases, with 10 bases sitting between them. Germline CDR1 and CDR2: SGHNT and YYREEE (reference sequence). CDR3 coding DNA: TGTGCCAGCAGCTTGGCCGGGGGTCCCGAGCAGTACTTC. This translates into CASSLAGGPEQYF.

V gene TRBV14 combines with J gene TRBJ1-1; 10 bases are a match to TRBD1. The CDR3 runs to 14 residues. With 4 bases clipped from V and 6 bases from J, the junction kept 5 bases outside the gene matches. Germline V CDR1 and CDR2: SGHDN, FVKESK. Here the CDR3 reads CASSRTGGFSEAFF. The CDR3, as DNA: TGTGCCAGCAGCCGGACAGGGGGGTTCTCTGAAGCTTTCTTT.

This chain links TRBV7-3 with TRBJ2-2, with D perhaps TRBD2 (6 bases). This CDR3 is built from 18 residues. The V gene's germline CDR1 is SGHTA and CDR2 FQGTGA. Deletions cut 5 bases from V and 7 bases from J, with 26 bases between. CDR3 DNA sequence: TGTGCCAGCAGCCCCGAGAGCGGAGCGGGTTTTGTCGGCGGGGAGCTGTTTTTT. It is translated as CASSPESGAGFVGGELFF. Complete variable domain (other parts from reference TRBV7-3 and TRBJ2-2): GAGVSQTPSNKVTEKGKYVELRCDPISGHTALYWYRQSLGQGPEFLIYFQGTGAADDSGLPNDRFFAVRPEGSVSTLKIQRTERGDSAVYLCASSPESGAGFVGGELFFGEGSRLTVL.

The CDR3 protein is CASSIRATGDFYNEQFF. The CDR3 region has the DNA TGTGCCAGTAGTATAAGGGCGACAGGGGACTTTTACAATGAGCAGTTCTTC. The rearrangement links TRBV19 to TRBJ2-1, with 8 positions matching TRBD1. Germline CDR1 LNHDA, CDR2 SQIVND (reference sequence). Trimming at V came to 2 bases and at J to 4 bases, leaving 10 bases not matched to a gene. The CDR3 extends over 17 amino acids.

The chain links TRBV27 to TRBJ2-3; tentatively, D is TRBD1 (5 bases). CDR1 and CDR2 from the germline V gene are MNHEY and SMNVEV (reference sequence). The CDR3 covers 14 residues. Trimming pared 6 bases from V and 5 bases from J, leaving 15 bases between. The DNA for the CDR3 is TGTGCCAGCAGACCACTCCTGACAGTAGATACGCAGTATTTT. Its protein product is CASRPLLTVDTQYF.

The rearrangement links TRBV19 to TRBJ2-1; no reliable D call. V shed 1 base and J shed 7 bases, with 8 bases lying between them. Germline assignment: CDR1 LNHDA and CDR2 SQIVND (reference sequence). The CDR3 covers 13 residues. The CDR3 DNA sequence: TGTGCCAGTAGTATAGGCGTAAGTAATGAGCAGTTCTTC. This codes for CASSIGVSNEQFF.